The clone carrying this T cell receptor beta chain was seen a few times. The sample belongs to a study of technical replicates of blood from four donors. TCRdb's table, derived via immunoSEQ multiplex PCR, lists solely in-frame clones and lacks some. The repertoire holds about 57,000 clones, with about 94% as singletons. The CDR3 covers 14 residues. The germline V and J ends were trimmed by 7 bases and 6 bases, with 16 bases remaining between them. Germline-derived CDR1 and CDR2 are LNHDA and SQIVND (reference sequence). The TCR was taken from a human donor in good health. Some clones in this sample may be carry-over from other donors' samples. Sample: PBMCs. This sequence joins TRBV19 and TRBJ1-5; perhaps TRBD1 as D (5 bases). The CDR3 loop is CASTMEGRFQPQHF. In DNA, the CDR3 is TGTGCCAGTACCATGGAGGGACGGTTTCAGCCCCAGCATTTT.